This T cell receptor (beta chain) was captured in a study of cytomegalovirus exposure and HLA in healthy donors. The CDR3 has 16 residues. CDR1 is MNHEY and CDR2 is SVGAGI in the germline V gene. V shed 6 bases and J 4 bases; nucleotides not matched to a gene: 11. To note about this clone: What it recognizes is unknown.

General observations from the study: When presence/absence was analysed, sequencing depth was taken to be roughly uniform across donors. TRBV6-2, TRBV6-3 and some other V segments were excluded as indistinguishable.

The PCR had 60 Vbeta and 13 Jbeta primers. Using immunoSEQ multiplex PCR, the repertoire was profiled, and TCRdb retains in-frame clones only, with some absent. Its clone listing holds 130,000 to 150,000 clones. Material for sequencing was PBMCs. This clonotype was sampled from a male donor in good health and CMV-seronegative. This chain connects TRBV6-5 to TRBJ2-3; 9 bases are shared with TRBD2. The CDR3 sequence: CASSYQMRGGSDTQYF. Written as DNA, the CDR3 is TGTGCCAGCAGCTACCAGATGCGGGGGGGCTCAGATACGCAGTATTTT.